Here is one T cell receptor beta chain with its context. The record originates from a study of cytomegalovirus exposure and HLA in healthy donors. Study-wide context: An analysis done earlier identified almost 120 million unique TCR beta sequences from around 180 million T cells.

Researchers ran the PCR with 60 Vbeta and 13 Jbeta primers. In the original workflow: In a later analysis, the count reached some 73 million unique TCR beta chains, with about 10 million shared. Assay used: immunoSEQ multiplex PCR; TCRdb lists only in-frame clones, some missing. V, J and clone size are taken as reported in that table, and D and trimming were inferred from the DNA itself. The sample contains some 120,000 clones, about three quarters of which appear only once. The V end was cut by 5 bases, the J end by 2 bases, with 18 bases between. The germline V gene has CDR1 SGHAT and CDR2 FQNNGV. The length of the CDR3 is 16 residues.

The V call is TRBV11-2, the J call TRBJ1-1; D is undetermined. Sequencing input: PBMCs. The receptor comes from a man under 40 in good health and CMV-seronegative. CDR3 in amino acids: CASSPLGRVGNTEAFF. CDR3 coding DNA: TGTGCCAGCAGCCCACTGGGGAGGGTCGGTAACACTGAAGCTTTCTTT.